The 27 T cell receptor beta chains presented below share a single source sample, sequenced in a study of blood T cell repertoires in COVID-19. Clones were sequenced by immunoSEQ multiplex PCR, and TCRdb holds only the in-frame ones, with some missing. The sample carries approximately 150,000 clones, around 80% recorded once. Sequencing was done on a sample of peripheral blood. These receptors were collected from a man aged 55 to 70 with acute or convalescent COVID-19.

CDR3 sequence (DNA): TGTGCCAGCTCACCACCGGCCAGGGGCTACGAGCAGTACTTC. Protein sequence: CASSPPARGYEQYF. The V gene is TRBV18, the J gene TRBJ2-7; TRBD1 is a possible D gene (6 bases). This CDR3 contains 14 residues. V gave up 0 bases and J gave up 3 bases, with 9 bases separating them. Germline V gives CDR1 KGHSH, CDR2 LQKENI.

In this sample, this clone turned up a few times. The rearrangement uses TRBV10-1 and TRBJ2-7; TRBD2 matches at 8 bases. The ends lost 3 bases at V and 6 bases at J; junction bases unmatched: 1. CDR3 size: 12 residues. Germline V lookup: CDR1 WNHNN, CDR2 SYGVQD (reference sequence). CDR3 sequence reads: CASSETSGEQYF. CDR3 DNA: TGCGCCAGCAGTGAAACTAGCGGCGAGCAGTACTTC.

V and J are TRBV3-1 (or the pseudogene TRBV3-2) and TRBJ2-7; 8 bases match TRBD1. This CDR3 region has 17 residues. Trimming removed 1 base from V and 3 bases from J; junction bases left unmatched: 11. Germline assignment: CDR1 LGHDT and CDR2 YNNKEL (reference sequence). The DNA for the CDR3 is TGTGCCAGCAGCCAAGGGGTTGTGGACAGGGAATACTACGAGCAGTACTTC. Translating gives CASSQGVVDREYYEQYF.

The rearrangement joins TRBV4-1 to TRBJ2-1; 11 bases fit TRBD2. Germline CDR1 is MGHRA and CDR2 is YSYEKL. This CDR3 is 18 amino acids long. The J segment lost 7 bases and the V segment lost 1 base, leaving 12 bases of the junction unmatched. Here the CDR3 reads CASSQGSIAGGPWNEQFF. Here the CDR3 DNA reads TGCGCCAGCAGCCAAGGGTCGATAGCGGGAGGGCCCTGGAATGAGCAGTTCTTC.

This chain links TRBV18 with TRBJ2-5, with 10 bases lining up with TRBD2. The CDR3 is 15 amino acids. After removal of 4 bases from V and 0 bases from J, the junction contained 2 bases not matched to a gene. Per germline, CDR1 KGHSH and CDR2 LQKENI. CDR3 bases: TGTGCCAGCTCACGAGCGGGAGGGTACCAAGAGACCCAGTACTTC. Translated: CASSRAGGYQETQYF.

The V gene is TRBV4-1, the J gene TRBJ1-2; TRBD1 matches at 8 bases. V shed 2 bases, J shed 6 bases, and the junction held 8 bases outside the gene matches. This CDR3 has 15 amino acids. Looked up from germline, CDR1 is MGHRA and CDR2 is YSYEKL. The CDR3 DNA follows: TGCGCCAGCAGCCAACAAGTCGGGACAGGCGATGGCTACACCTTC. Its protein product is CASSQQVGTGDGYTF.

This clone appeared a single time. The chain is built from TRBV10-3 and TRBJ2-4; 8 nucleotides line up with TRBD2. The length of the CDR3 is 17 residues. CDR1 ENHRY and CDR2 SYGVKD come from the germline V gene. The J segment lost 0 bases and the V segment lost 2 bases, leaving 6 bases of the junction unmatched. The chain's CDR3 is CAISEGGLELAKNIQYF. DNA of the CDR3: TGTGCCATCAGTGAGGGGGGACTAGAACTAGCCAAAAACATTCAGTACTTC.

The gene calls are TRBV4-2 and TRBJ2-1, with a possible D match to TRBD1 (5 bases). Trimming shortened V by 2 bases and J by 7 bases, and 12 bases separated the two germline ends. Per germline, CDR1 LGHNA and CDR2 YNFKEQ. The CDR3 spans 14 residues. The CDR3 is CASSQLGQGNEQFF. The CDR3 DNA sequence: TGTGCCAGCAGCCAACTAGGCCAGGGAAATGAGCAGTTCTTC.

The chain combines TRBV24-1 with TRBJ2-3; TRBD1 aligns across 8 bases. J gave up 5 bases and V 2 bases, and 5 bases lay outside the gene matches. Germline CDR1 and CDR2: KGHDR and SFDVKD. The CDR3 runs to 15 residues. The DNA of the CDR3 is TGTGCCACCAGTGATTCGACAGGGGTGGGAGATACGCAGTATTTT. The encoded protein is CATSDSTGVGDTQYF.

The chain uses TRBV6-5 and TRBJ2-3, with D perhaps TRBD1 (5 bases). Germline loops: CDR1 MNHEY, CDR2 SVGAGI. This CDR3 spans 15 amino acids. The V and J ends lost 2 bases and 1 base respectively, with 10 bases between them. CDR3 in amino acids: CASSYARARTDTQYF. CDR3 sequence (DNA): TGTGCCAGCAGTTACGCCAGGGCACGCACAGATACGCAGTATTTT.

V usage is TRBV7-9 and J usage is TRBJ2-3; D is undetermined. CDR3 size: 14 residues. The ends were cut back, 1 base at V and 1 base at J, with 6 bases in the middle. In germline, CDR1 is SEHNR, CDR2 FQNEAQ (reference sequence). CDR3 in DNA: TGTGCCAGCAGCTTAGGGGCAGGCACAGATACGCAGTATTTT. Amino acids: CASSLGAGTDTQYF.

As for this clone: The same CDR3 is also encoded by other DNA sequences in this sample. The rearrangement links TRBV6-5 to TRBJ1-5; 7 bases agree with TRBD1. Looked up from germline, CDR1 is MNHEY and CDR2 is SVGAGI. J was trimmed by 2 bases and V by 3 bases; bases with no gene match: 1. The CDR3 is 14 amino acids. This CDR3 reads CASSYGQGNQPQHF. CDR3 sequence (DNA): TGTGCCAGCAGTTATGGACAGGGCAATCAGCCCCAGCATTTT.

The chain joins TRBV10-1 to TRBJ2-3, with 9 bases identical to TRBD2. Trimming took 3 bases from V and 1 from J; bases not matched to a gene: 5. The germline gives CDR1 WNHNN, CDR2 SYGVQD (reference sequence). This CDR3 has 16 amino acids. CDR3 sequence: CASSEGVAGGTDTQYF. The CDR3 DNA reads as TGCGCCAGCAGTGAAGGAGTAGCGGGAGGCACAGATACGCAGTATTTT.

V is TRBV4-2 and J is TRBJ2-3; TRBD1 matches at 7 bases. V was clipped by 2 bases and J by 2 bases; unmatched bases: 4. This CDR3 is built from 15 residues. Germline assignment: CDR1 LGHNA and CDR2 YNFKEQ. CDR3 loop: CASSQRDRNTDTQYF. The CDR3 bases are TGTGCCAGCAGCCAAAGGGACAGAAACACAGATACGCAGTATTTT.

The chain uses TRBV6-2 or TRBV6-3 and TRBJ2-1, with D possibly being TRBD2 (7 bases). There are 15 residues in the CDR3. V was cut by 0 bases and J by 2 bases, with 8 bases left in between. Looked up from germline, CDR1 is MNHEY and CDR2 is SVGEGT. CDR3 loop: CASSYSGGPYNEQFF. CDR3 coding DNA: TGTGCCAGCAGTTACTCGGGGGGGCCCTACAATGAGCAGTTCTTC.

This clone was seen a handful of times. The CDR3 region has the DNA TGTGCCAGCAGCTTAACAGATGGGACTAGCGGGAGTAACGGGGAGCTGTTTTTT. This translates into CASSLTDGTSGSNGELFF. J is TRBJ2-2 and V is TRBV7-6, with 14 bases that match TRBD2. This CDR3 has 18 amino acids. Germline trimming cut 2 bases from V and 7 bases from J; bases unmatched to any gene: 9. CDR1 is SGHVS, CDR2 FNYEAQ, per germline.

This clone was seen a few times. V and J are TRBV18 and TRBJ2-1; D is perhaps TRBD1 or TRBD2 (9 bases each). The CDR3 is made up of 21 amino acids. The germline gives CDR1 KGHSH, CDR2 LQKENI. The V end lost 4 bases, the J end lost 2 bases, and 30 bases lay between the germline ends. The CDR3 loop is CASSRPGTGSGLASPYNEQFF. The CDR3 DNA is TGTGCCAGCTCACGCCCCGGGACAGGGTCTGGACTAGCGTCACCCTACAATGAGCAGTTCTTC. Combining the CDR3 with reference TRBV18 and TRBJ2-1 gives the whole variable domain NAGVMQNPRHLVRRRGQEARLRCSPMKGHSHVYWYRQLPEEGLKFMVYLQKENIIDESGMPKERFSAEFPKEGPSILRIQQVVRGDSAAYFCASSRPGTGSGLASPYNEQFFGPGTRLTVL.

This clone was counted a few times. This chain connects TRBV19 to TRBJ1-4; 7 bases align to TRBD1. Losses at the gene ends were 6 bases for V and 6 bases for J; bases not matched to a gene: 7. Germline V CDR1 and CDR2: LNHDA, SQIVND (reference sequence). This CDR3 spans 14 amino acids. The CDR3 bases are TGTGCCAGTAGGCGGGACAGCCTTGATGAAAAACTGTTTTTT. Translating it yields CASRRDSLDEKLFF.

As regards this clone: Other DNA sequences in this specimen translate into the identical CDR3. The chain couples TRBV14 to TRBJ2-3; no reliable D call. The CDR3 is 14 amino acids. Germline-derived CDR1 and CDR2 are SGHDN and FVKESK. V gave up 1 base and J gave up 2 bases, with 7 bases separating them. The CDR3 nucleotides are TGTGCCAGCAGCCAAGGTGACTTCACAGATACGCAGTATTTT. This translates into CASSQGDFTDTQYF.

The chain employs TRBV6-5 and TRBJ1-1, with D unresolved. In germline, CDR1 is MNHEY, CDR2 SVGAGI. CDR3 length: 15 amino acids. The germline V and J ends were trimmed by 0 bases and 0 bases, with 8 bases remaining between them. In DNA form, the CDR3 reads TGTGCCAGCAGTTACTCGAGTCAATTGAACACTGAAGCTTTCTTT. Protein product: CASSYSSQLNTEAFF.

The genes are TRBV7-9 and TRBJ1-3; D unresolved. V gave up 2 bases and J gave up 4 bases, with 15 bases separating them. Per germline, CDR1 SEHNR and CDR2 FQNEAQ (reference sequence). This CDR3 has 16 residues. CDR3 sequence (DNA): TGTGCCAGCAGCTTAAGCCAACTGGGCGGGGGAAACACCATATATTTT. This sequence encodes CASSLSQLGGGNTIYF.

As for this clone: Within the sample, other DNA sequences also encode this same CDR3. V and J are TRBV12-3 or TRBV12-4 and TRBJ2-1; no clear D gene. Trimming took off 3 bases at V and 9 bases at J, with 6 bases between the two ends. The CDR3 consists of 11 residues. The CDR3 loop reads CASSFGGEQFF. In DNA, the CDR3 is TGTGCCAGCAGTTTCGGCGGTGAGCAGTTCTTC.

DNA for the CDR3: TGTGCCAGCAGCTTCCCGGGCACAGATACGCAGTATTTT. It encodes CASSFPGTDTQYF. This chain links TRBV2 with TRBJ2-3; D is unclear. The V and J ends lost 6 bases and 1 base respectively, with 8 bases between them. The germline V gene encodes CDR1 SNHLY and CDR2 FYNNEI. CDR3 length equals 13 residues.

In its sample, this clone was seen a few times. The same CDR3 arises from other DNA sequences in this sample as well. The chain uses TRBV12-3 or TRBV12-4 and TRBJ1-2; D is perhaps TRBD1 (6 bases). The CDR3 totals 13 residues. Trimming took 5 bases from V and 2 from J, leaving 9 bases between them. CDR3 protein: CASSLDRNYGYTF. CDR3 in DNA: TGTGCCAGCAGTCTTGACAGGAACTATGGCTACACCTTC.

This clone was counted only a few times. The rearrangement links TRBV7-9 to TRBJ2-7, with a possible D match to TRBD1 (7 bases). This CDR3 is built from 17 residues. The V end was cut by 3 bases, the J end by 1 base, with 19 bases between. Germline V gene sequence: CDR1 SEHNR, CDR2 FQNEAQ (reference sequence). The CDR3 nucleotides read TGTGCCAGCAGCTTGCCCCGGGGGCAGGGGGAGTCCTACGAGCAGTACTTC. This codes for CASSLPRGQGESYEQYF.

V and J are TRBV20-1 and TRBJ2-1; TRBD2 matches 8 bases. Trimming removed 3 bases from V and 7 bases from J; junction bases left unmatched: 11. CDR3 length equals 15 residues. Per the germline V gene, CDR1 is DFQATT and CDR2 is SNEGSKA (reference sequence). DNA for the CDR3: TGCAGTGCTAGTTATCCGGGAGGGTATTCGAATGAGCAGTTCTTC. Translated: CSASYPGGYSNEQFF.

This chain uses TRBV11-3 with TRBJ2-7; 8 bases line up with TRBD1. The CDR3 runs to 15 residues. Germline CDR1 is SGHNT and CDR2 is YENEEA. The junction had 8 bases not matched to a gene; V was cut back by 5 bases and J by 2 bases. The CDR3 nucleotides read TGTGCCAGCAGCAACGGACAGGGCGCAACCTACGAGCAGTACTTC. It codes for CASSNGQGATYEQYF.